This record looks at one T cell receptor beta chain sequence and its context. The ends were cut back, 2 bases at V and 4 bases at J, with 11 bases in the middle. The CDR3 covers 15 residues. Germline V gene data show CDR1 as LNHDA and CDR2 as SQIVND (reference sequence). This sample was included in a study of shared clonotypes between healthy human individuals. Sequencing was performed with immunoSEQ multiplex PCR; in TCRdb, only in-frame clones are kept and a portion is missing. The table includes around 330,000 clones, approximately 74% detected once. The specimen was memory CD4+ T cells sorted from blood. Subset described: CD45RA-negative fraction. The V and J genes are TRBV19 and TRBJ2-2; possible D gene TRBD2, 5 bases. The clonotype comes from a man in his thirties or forties in good health. For the CDR3, the DNA is TGTGCCAGTAGTATATACGGGGTACCCACCGGGGAGCTGTTTTTT. Translating gives CASSIYGVPTGELFF.